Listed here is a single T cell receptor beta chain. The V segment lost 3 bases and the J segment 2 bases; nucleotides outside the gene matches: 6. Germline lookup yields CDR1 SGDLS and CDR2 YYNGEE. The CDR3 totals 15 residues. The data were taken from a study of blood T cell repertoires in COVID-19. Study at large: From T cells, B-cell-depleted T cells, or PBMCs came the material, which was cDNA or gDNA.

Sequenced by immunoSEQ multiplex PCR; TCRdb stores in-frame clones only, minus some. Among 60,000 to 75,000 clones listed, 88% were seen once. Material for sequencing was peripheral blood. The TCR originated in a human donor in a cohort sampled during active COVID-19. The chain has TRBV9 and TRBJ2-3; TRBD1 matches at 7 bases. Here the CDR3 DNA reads TGTGCCAGCAGCGGGTTGGGACAGAACACAGATACGCAGTATTTT. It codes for CASSGLGQNTDTQYF.